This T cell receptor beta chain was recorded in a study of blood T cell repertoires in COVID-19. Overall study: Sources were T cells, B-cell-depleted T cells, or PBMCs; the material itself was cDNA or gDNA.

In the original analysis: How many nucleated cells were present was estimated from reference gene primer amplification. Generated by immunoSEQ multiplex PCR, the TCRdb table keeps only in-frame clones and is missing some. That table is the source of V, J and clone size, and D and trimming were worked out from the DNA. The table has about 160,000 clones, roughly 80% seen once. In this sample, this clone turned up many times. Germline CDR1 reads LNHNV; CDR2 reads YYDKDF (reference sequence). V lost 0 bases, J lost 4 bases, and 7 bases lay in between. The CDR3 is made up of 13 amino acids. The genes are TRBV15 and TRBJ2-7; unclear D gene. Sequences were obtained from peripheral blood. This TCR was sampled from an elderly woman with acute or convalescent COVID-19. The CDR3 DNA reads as TGTGCCACCAGCAGAGATCGCAGATACGAGCAGTACTTC. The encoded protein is CATSRDRRYEQYF.